This T cell receptor beta chain was retrieved from a study of blood T cell repertoires in COVID-19. Study in general: Acute-phase and convalescent COVID-19 samples originated in the United States, Italy and Spain.

Some clones are missing from TCRdb's copy, which holds only in-frame ones; the method was immunoSEQ multiplex PCR. The table records some 140,000 clones, more than 70% of them present only once. The TCR was taken from a man aged 40-49 years with acute COVID-19. Material for sequencing was PBMCs or T cells enriched from blood (not recorded which).

This chain's CDR3 is CASSRDSETEAFF. CDR3 bases: TGCGCCAGCTCCCGGGACAGTGAAACTGAAGCTTTCTTT. The rearrangement links TRBV5-1 to TRBJ1-1; 7 bases map to TRBD1. This CDR3 is built from 13 residues. V gave up 7 bases and J gave up 5 bases; unmatched junction bases: 8. Germline V lookup: CDR1 SGHRS, CDR2 YFSETQ.